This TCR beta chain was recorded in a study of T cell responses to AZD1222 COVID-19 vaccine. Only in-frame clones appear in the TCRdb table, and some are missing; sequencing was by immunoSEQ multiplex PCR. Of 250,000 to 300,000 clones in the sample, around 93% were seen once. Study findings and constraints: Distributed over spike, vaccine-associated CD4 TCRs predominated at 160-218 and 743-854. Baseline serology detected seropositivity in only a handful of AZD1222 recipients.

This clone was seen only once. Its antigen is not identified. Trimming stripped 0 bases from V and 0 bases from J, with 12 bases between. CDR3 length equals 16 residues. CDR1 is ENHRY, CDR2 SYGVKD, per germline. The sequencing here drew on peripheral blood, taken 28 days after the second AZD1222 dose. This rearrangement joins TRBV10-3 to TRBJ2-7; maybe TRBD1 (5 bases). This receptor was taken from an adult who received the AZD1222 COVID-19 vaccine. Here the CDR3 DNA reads TGTGCCATCAGTGAGTCCGGACACCGCCGCTCCTACGAGCAGTACTTC. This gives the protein CAISESGHRRSYEQYF.